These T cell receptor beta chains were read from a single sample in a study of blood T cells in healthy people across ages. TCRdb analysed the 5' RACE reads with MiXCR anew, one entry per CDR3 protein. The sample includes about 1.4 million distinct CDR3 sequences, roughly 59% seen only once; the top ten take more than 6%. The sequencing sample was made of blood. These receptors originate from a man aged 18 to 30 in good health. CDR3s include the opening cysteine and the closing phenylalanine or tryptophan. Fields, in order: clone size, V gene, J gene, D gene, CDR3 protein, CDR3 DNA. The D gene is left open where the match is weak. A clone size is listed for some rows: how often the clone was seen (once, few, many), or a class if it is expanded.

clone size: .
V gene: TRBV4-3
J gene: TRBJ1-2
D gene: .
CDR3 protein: CASSQEWRLNYGYTF
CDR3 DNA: TGCGCCAGCAGCCAAGAGTGGCGCCTGAACTATGGCTACACCTTC

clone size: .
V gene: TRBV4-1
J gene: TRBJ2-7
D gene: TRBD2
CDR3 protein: CASSQVVSSGRHEQYF
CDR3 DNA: TGCGCCAGCAGCCAAGTAGTGTCTAGCGGGAGACACGAGCAGTACTTC

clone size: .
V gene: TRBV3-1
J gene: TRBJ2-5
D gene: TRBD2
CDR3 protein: CASSQGPTSGETQYF
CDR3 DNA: TGTGCCAGCAGCCAGGGACCGACTAGCGGGGAGACCCAGTACTTC

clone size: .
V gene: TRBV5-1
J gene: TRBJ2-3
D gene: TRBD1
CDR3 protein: CASSLGVWTGTSGTDTQYF
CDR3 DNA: TGCGCCAGCAGCTTGGGCGTCTGGACAGGGACATCAGGCACAGATACGCAGTATTTT

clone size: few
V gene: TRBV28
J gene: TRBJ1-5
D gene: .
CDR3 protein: CASSAESYSNQPQHF
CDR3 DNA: TGTGCCAGCAGTGCGGAGAGTTATAGCAATCAGCCCCAGCATTTT

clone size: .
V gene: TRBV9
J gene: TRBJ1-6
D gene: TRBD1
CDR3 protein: CANWRDSYNSPLHF
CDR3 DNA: TGTGCCAACTGGAGGGACAGTTATAATTCACCCCTCCACTTT

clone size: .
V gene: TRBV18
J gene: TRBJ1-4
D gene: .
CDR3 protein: CASSPLATNEKLFF
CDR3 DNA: TGTGCCAGCTCACCACTTGCAACTAATGAAAAACTGTTTTTT

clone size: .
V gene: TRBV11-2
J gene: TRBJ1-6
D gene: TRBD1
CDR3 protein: CASSLDRQGSSPLHF
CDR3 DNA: TGTGCCAGCAGCTTAGATAGACAGGGAAGTTCACCCCTCCACTTT

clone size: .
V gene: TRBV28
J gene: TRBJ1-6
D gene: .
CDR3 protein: CASSFRGRTPLHF
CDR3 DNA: TGTGCCAGCAGTTTCCGGGGGCGAACACCCCTCCACTTT

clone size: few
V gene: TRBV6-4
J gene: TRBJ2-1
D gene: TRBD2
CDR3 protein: CASSPFPAGGQDEQFF
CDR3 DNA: TGTGCCAGCAGTCCTTTCCCAGCGGGAGGGCAGGATGAGCAGTTCTTC

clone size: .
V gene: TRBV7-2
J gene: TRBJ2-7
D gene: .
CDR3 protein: CASSWAGTASYEQYF
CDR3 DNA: TGTGCCAGCAGCTGGGCCGGGACTGCCTCCTACGAGCAGTACTTC

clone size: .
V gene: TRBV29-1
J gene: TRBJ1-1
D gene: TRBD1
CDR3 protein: CSVETTGINTEAFF
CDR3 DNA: TGCAGCGTTGAAACGACAGGGATAAACACTGAAGCTTTCTTT

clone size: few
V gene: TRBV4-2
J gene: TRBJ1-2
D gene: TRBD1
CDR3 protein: CASTRDRGPYGYTF
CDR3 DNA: TGTGCCAGCACCCGGGACAGGGGGCCCTATGGCTACACCTTC

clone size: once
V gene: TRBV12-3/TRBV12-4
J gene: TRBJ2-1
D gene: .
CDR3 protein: CASSFSGGTTYNEQFF
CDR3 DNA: TGTGCCAGCAGTTTCTCTGGGGGCACCACCTACAATGAGCAGTTCTTC

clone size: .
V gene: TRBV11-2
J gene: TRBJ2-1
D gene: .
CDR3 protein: CASSYTGPEQFF
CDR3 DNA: TGTGCCAGCAGCTACACAGGACCCGAGCAGTTCTTC

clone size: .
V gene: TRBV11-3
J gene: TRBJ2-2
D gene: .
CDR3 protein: CASSQRGPDGTGELFF
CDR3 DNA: TGTGCCAGCAGCCAACGAGGTCCAGACGGCACCGGGGAGCTGTTTTTT

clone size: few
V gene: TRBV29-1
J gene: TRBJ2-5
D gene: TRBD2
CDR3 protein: CSVEGRVRETQYF
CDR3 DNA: TGCAGCGTTGAGGGGAGGGTCCGCGAGACCCAGTACTTC

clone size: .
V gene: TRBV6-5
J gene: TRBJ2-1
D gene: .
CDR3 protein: CASRTGTEQFF
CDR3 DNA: TGTGCCAGCAGGACCGGGACAGAGCAGTTCTTC

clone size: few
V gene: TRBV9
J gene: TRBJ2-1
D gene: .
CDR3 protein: CASSVSLREWNEQFF
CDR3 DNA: TGTGCCAGCAGCGTGTCCCTCCGGGAGTGGAATGAGCAGTTCTTC

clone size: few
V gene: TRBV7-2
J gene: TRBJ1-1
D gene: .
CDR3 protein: CASSLGPPEAFF
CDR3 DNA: TGTGCCAGCAGCTTGGGACCGCCAGAAGCTTTCTTT

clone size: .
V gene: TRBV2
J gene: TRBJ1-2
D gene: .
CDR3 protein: CASSESGYTF
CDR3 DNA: TGTGCCAGCTCGGAATCAGGCTACACCTTC

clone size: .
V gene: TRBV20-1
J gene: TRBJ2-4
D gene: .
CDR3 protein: CSASRAEHSYEQYF
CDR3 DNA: TGCAGTGCTAGTAGGGCAGAACACTCCTACGAACAGTACTTC

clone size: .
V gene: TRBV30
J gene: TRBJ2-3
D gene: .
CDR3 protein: CAWSPLRGGTDTQYF
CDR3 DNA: TGTGCCTGGAGCCCTCTAAGGGGAGGAACAGATACGCAGTATTTT

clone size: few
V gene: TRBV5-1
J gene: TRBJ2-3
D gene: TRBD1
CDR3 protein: CASSSWGTGTDTQYF
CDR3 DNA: TGCGCCAGCAGCTCTTGGGGGACAGGCACAGATACGCAGTATTTT

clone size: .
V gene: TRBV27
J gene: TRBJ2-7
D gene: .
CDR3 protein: CASSQHQLVRERPRQYF
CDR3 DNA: TGTGCCAGCAGTCAACACCAACTTGTCAGGGAACGGCCTCGGCAGTACTTC

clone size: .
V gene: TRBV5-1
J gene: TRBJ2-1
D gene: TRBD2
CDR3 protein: CASSRLAGWYNEQFF
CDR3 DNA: TGCGCCAGCAGCCGACTAGCGGGATGGTACAATGAGCAGTTCTTC

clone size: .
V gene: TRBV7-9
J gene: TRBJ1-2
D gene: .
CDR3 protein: CASSSSAGAYGYTF
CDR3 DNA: TGTGCCAGCAGCTCATCGGCAGGGGCCTATGGCTACACCTTC

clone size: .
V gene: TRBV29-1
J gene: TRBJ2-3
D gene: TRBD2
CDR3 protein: CSVGDTAGLAAYTDTQYF
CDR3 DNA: TGCAGCGTCGGAGATACTGCCGGACTAGCGGCGTACACAGATACGCAGTATTTT

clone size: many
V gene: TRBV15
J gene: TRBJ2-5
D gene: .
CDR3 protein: CATSRDGETQYF
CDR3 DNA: TGTGCCACCAGCAGAGATGGAGAGACCCAGTACTTC

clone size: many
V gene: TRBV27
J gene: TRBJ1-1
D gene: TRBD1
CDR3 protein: CASSRQGGNTEAFF
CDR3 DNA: TGTGCCAGCAGTCGACAGGGGGGGAACACTGAAGCTTTCTTT

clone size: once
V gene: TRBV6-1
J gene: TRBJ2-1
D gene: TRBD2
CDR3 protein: CASTLWTPSGGALNEQFF
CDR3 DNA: TGTGCCAGCACCTTATGGACCCCTAGCGGGGGGGCTCTAAATGAGCAGTTCTTC

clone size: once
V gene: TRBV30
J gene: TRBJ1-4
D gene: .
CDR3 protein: CAFPDGPTNEKLFF
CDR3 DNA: TGTGCCTTCCCGGACGGGCCAACTAATGAAAAACTGTTTTTT

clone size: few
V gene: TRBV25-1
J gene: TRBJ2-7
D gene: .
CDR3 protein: CASSDDGYSYEQYF
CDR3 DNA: TGTGCCAGCAGTGACGACGGATACTCCTACGAGCAGTACTTC

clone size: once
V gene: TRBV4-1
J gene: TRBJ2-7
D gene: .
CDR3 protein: CASSHNDAYEQYF
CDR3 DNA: TGCGCCAGCAGCCACAATGACGCCTACGAGCAGTACTTC

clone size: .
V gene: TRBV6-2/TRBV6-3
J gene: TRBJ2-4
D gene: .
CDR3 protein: CASSSIKLAKNIQYF
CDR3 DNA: TGTGCCAGCAGCTCCATAAAGCTAGCCAAAAACATTCAGTACTTC

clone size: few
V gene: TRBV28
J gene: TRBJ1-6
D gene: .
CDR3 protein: CASSSPDRYNSPLHF
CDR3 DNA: TGTGCCAGCAGTTCCCCGGACAGATATAATTCACCCCTCCACTTT

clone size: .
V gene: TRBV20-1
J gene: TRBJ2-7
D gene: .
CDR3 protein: CGARDRRSIYEQYF
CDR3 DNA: TGCGGTGCTAGAGATCGGCGCAGTATCTACGAGCAGTACTTC